This is a list of T cell receptor beta chains from one sample in a study of blood T cell repertoires in COVID-19. Data came from immunoSEQ multiplex PCR; TCRdb stores just in-frame clones and leaves some out. The sample consists of 95,000 or so clones, about 89% of them appearing once. Sequencing was carried out using peripheral blood. These receptors all stem from a human donor in a cohort sampled during active COVID-19. CDR3s include the opening cysteine and the closing phenylalanine or tryptophan. Fields, in order: D gene, CDR3 length, V gene, clone size, J gene, CDR3 DNA, CDR3 protein. The D gene is left open where the match is weak. A row's size may be missing; if present it is once, few, many or a size class.

TRBD1	21	TRBV28	.	TRBJ1-1	TGTGCCAGCAGTTCCCACACACCGCGATCAGCAGGGGGCGATGAGGACACTGAAGCTTTCTTT	CASSSHTPRSAGGDEDTEAFF
TRBD1	15	TRBV9	.	TRBJ2-7	TGTGCCAGCAGCCAGACCGGGACAGGGCCCCACGAGCAGTACTTC	CASSQTGTGPHEQYF
TRBD2	15	TRBV5-1	.	TRBJ2-5	TGCGCCAGCAGCGGGACTAGCGGGGCTAGAGAGACCCAGTACTTC	CASSGTSGARETQYF
.	18	TRBV5-1	.	TRBJ2-2	TGCGCCAGCCAACCTGATAGGGGCGGTACCCTACCAACCGGGGAGCTGTTTTTT	CASQPDRGGTLPTGELFF
TRBD1	17	TRBV6-1	.	TRBJ2-1	TGTGCCAGCAGTGAAGATAGATGGGGACAGGAACCCGGTGAGCAGTTCTTC	CASSEDRWGQEPGEQFF
.	16	TRBV10-3	few	TRBJ1-6	TGTGCCATCAGTGAGGGTGGACAAGCATATAATTCACCCCTCCACTTT	CAISEGGQAYNSPLHF
.	19	TRBV18	.	TRBJ1-3	TGTGCCAGCTCACCAACCACTATTATGGACAGAAACTCTGGAAACACCATATATTTT	CASSPTTIMDRNSGNTIYF
.	13	TRBV12-3/TRBV12-4	.	TRBJ1-1	TGTGCCAGCAGTTTAAGCCCGAACACTGAAGCTTTCTTT	CASSLSPNTEAFF
.	16	TRBV9	.	TRBJ2-1	TGTGCCAGCAGCTCCCGGGACTTCCCGTCCTACAATGAGCAGTTCTTC	CASSSRDFPSYNEQFF
.	12	TRBV12-3/TRBV12-4	.	TRBJ1-1	TGTGCCAGCCGACGGGGTGGGGAGGGGGCTTTCTTT	CASRRGGEGAFF
.	15	TRBV6-1	.	TRBJ1-6	TGTGCCAGCAGGGAAGTCGCCGGCTATAATTCACCCCTCCACTTT	CASREVAGYNSPLHF
TRBD1	12	TRBV3-1/TRBV3-2	once	TRBJ1-2	TGTGCCAGCAGGACAACAGGGGCGGGCTACACCTTC	CASRTTGAGYTF
TRBD1	14	TRBV28	once	TRBJ1-5	TGTGCCAGCATTTTAGGGGGCTGGGATCAGCCCCAGCATTTT	CASILGGWDQPQHF
TRBD2	18	TRBV18	.	TRBJ2-3	TGTGCCAGCTCACCGGGACTAGCGGGGATCACTAGCACAGATACGCAGTATTTT	CASSPGLAGITSTDTQYF
.	15	TRBV19	.	TRBJ1-1	TGTGCCAGTAGAATGGAACTACTCATGAACACTGAAGCTTTCTTT	CASRMELLMNTEAFF
.	14	TRBV19	once	TRBJ2-1	TGTGCCAGTAGTGGGCTAAGCTCCTACAATGAGCAGTTCTTC	CASSGLSSYNEQFF
TRBD1	15	TRBV3-1/TRBV3-2	.	TRBJ2-1	TGTGCCAGCAGCCCCAGGACAGGAGTTGGCAATGAGCAGTTCTTC	CASSPRTGVGNEQFF
.	13	TRBV7-3	once	TRBJ2-1	TGTGCCAGCAGCGAATATAGCAGGGATGAGCAGTTCTTC	CASSEYSRDEQFF
TRBD1	13	TRBV12-3/TRBV12-4	.	TRBJ1-1	TGTGCCAGCAGTCCCGGGACAGTCTCTGAAGCTTTCTTT	CASSPGTVSEAFF
.	13	TRBV15	.	TRBJ2-7	TGTGCCACCAGCAGAGGGGGCGACTACGAGCAGTACTTC	CATSRGGDYEQYF
TRBD1	14	TRBV19	.	TRBJ1-1	TGTGCCAGTAGTGAGACAGGGGTTCGAACTGAAGCTTTCTTT	CASSETGVRTEAFF
.	13	TRBV5-1	.	TRBJ1-1	TGCGCCAGCAGAGGGGCTGTGAACACTGAAGCTTTCTTT	CASRGAVNTEAFF
TRBD1	13	TRBV9	.	TRBJ1-2	TGTGCCTCGACAGGGAATGCTAACTATGGCTACACCTTC	CASTGNANYGYTF
.	13	TRBV13	.	TRBJ1-2	TGTGCCAGCAGCTTAGGCCCCGACTATGGCTACACCTTC	CASSLGPDYGYTF
TRBD1	13	TRBV2	.	TRBJ1-6	TGTGGCGAGGGGCAGGGGGTTTATTCACCCCTCCACTTT	CGEGQGVYSPLHF
TRBD1	15	TRBV18	.	TRBJ1-2	TGTGCCAGCTCCCCGACAGGGGGAACGAACTATGGCTACACCTTC	CASSPTGGTNYGYTF
.	15	TRBV11-3	.	TRBJ2-3	TGTGCCAGCAGCAAACGTGCGGGGCCGACAGATACGCAGTATTTT	CASSKRAGPTDTQYF
.	16	TRBV18	few	TRBJ1-3	TGTGCCAGCTCACCCCAACCGGGAAACTCTGGAAACACCATATATTTT	CASSPQPGNSGNTIYF
.	13	TRBV5-4	few	TRBJ1-5	TGTGCCAGCAGCTTGGAGGGGCTCGAGCCCCAGCATTTT	CASSLEGLEPQHF
TRBD2	13	TRBV29-1	.	TRBJ2-1	TGCAGCACTAGCGGGACTACCTACAATGAGCAGTTCTTC	CSTSGTTYNEQFF
TRBD2	15	TRBV30	.	TRBJ2-3	TGTGCCTGGAGTAGACTAGCGGGGAGCACAGATACGCAGTATTTT	CAWSRLAGSTDTQYF
.	15	TRBV6-2/TRBV6-3	once	TRBJ2-6	TGTGCCAGCAGTTACGGCAGGGCTGGGGCCAACGTCCTGACTTTC	CASSYGRAGANVLTF
TRBD1	13	TRBV19	.	TRBJ2-3	TGTGCCACCGATGGACAGGGCACAGATACGCAGTATTTT	CATDGQGTDTQYF
.	15	TRBV5-4	.	TRBJ2-5	TGTGCCAGCAGCTTGGGGTTCAGCGGGCAAGAGACCCAGTACTTC	CASSLGFSGQETQYF
.	14	TRBV27	few	TRBJ1-1	TGTGCCAGCAGTTTAATAAACAGGGACACTGAAGCTTTCTTT	CASSLINRDTEAFF
TRBD1	14	TRBV7-3	.	TRBJ1-1	TGTGCCAGCAGCTCGACAGGGGTTTTCACTGAAGCTTTCTTT	CASSSTGVFTEAFF
TRBD1	18	TRBV4-2	few	TRBJ1-6	TGTGCCAGCAGCCGCAAGGGACAGGGCAGTTCCTATAATTCACCCCTCCACTTT	CASSRKGQGSSYNSPLHF
TRBD2	16	TRBV9	.	TRBJ2-1	TGTGCCAGCAGCGTAGGAGGGACTAGCGGTTACAATGAGCAGTTCTTC	CASSVGGTSGYNEQFF
.	13	TRBV28	.	TRBJ1-2	TGTGCCAGCAGTTCCCAGGGCAGCAATGGCTACACCTTC	CASSSQGSNGYTF
TRBD1	14	TRBV15	.	TRBJ2-7	TGTGCCACCAGCAGGACGGACAGGGTTTACGAGCAGTACTTC	CATSRTDRVYEQYF
TRBD2	17	TRBV6-6	.	TRBJ2-3	TGTGCCAGCAGTCTATCAACTAGCGGGCGGGGAACAGATACGCAGTATTTT	CASSLSTSGRGTDTQYF
.	16	TRBV29-1	.	TRBJ1-4	TGCAGCGTTACTTTCGGACACTCTGCAACTAATGAAAAACTGTTTTTT	CSVTFGHSATNEKLFF
.	17	TRBV18	.	TRBJ1-2	TGTGCCAGCTCACCATTCCAGCAAGGCGGCCTACTCTATGGCTACACCTTC	CASSPFQQGGLLYGYTF
.	15	TRBV5-1	.	TRBJ2-2	TGCGCCAGCAGCCCGGGACACCGAAGTACCGGGGAGCTGTTTTTT	CASSPGHRSTGELFF
TRBD1	14	TRBV24-1	many	TRBJ2-2	TGTGCCACCAGGGGACAGGGGGCGTCCGGGGAGCTGTTTTTT	CATRGQGASGELFF
.	18	TRBV19	.	TRBJ1-3	TGTGCCAGTAGTACCCCCCTGGGGACACCAGCCTCTGGAAACACCATATATTTT	CASSTPLGTPASGNTIYF